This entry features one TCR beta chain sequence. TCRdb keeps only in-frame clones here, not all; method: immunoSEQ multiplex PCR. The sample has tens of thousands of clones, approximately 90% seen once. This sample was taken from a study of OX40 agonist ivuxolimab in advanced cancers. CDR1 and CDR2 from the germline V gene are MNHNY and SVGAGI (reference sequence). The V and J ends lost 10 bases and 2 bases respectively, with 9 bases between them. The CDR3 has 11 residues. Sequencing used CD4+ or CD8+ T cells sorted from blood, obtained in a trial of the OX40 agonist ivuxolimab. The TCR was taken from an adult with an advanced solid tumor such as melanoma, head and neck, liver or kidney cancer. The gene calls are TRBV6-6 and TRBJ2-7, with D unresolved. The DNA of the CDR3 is TGTGCCACGGGCCCTACCTACGAGCAGTACTTC. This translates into CATGPTYEQYF.